The entry below gives a single T cell receptor beta chain sequence along with its context. Its antigen target is currently unknown. The sample holds no much larger clone one base away, and base qualities are not on file. The data belong to a study of blood T cell repertoires in COVID-19 (dated by TCRdb to the early 2020s). Some background on the complete study: Samples from collaborators originated in the United States, Italy and Spain and spanned both the acute and convalescent phases of COVID-19. The material from the prospective study consisted of cDNA or gDNA derived from T cells, B-cell-depleted T cells, or PBMCs. Deeply sampled blood TCRbeta repertoires from subjects exposed to, actively infected with, or recovered from COVID-19 were included in the dataset. The repertoires were released in a freely available public database meant as a resource for research on the immune response to SARS-CoV-2. The samples were drawn from the first 160 participants of the ongoing ImmuneRACE study and from some 1,300 subjects provided by 6 global collaborators. Nearly every sample came with metadata listing a de-identified subject ID, COVID-19 status, age in years and sex. Where available, HLA class I and class II types were obtained from metadata supplied by the sample provider rather than from assay-based typing.

From cysteine to phenylalanine, the CDR3 is 14 amino acids long. Just the 42-base CDR3 DNA is kept, in frame starting at base 1. V is trimmed back by 5 bases and J by 4 bases, and the junction contains 6 bases that no gene match accounts for. CDR1 and CDR2 were assigned from the germline V gene as SGHTA and FQGNSA. In Seattle, one collaborating source enrolled patients while the infection was active and tracked those patients longitudinally over the course of disease. Collaborating institutions collected whole blood in K2EDTA tubes following their own protocols. Collaborator samples were shipped for TCRbeta analysis as frozen whole blood, isolated PBMCs, or DNA extracted from either sample type. TCRbeta CDR3 regions were amplified from genomic DNA by means of the immunoSEQ Assay, a bias-controlled multiplex PCR. The original pipeline was this. Within the assay, amplification of reference gene primers was used to estimate how many nucleated cells each sample contained. Sequence reads were collapsed and filtered to measure the absolute abundance of every unique TCRbeta CDR3 rearrangement. For each sample, productive Simpson clonality was calculated as the square root of Simpson's diversity index over productive rearrangements. The table comes from immuneACCESS by way of TCRdb, which keeps in-frame sequences with V and J called. Part of the clones is missing from these tables; in studies checked, under half for an unresolved V gene and the rest for unknown reasons. V and J calls plus clone size are reproduced from that table; the DNA served to infer D and trimming. The table for this sample lists about 130,000 clones; around 90% of them were counted only once. Jointly, the top ten make up around 2.1% of the sample.

Results and caveats for the whole study, not just this receptor: Clinical and demographic metadata were provided uncurated, with the amount varying by source and participant.

The receptor was derived from a man in his forties or fifties with COVID-19, enrolled during active disease. This chain is built from TRBV7-2 and TRBJ2-5, with 8 bases matching TRBD1. Sequenced material: peripheral blood. The DNA reads TGTGCCAGCAGCCCGTGGACAGGGACAGAGACCCAGTACTTC. The resulting protein is CASSPWTGTETQYF.